This TCR beta chain comes out of a study of CD8+ T cells in alopecia areata. Study in general: The drug, oral tofacitinib, was given to treated patients at 5 to 10 mg twice daily.

The study, taken as a whole, reports: Lesional tissue from the scalp (especially in alopecia totalis/universalis) showed higher clonality than normal scalp.

Specified treatment: oral pan-JAK inhibitor, 5-10 mg twice daily. Extraction of RNA preceded its reverse transcription into cDNA, which served as the sequencing template. The data were produced by immunoSEQ multiplex PCR, yet TCRdb's version contains in-frame clones alone and is incomplete. The data hold under 200,000 clones, with roughly 60% observed a single time. This CDR3 region has 16 residues. Germline V gene lookup returns CDR1 MNHNS and CDR2 SASEGT. V lost 2 bases, J lost 4 bases, and 15 bases lay in between. As for this clone: The antigen remains unidentified.

The receptor's source is a human donor with alopecia areata. Sequencing was performed on CD4+ T cells sorted from blood, taken at week 24, from a patient treated with tofacitinib. V is TRBV6-1 and J is TRBJ2-1, with D possibly called TRBD1 or TRBD2 (5 bases each). The CDR3 loop reads CASSEFVQGDYNEQFF. In nucleotides, the CDR3 is TGTGCCAGCAGTGAATTCGTCCAGGGAGATTACAATGAGCAGTTCTTC.